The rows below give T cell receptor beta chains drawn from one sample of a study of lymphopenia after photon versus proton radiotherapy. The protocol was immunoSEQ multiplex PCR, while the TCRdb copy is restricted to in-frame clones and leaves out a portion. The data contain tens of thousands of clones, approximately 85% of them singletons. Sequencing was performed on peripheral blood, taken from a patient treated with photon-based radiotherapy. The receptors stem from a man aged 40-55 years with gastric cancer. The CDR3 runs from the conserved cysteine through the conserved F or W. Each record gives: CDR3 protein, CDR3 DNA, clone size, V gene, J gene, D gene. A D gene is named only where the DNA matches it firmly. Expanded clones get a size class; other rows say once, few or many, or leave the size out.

cdr3_aa: CASSHGTRENIQYF
cdr3_nt: TGCGCCAGCAGCCACGGGACAAGAGAAAACATTCAGTACTTC
clone_size: NA
v_call: TRBV5-1
j_call: TRBJ2-4
d_call: NA

cdr3_aa: CASGLAGPGELFF
cdr3_nt: TGTGCCAGCGGTTTAGCGGGGCCCGGGGAGCTGTTTTTT
clone_size: NA
v_call: TRBV5-4
j_call: TRBJ2-2
d_call: TRBD2

cdr3_aa: CASSIRPNTDTQYF
cdr3_nt: TGTGCCAGCAGCATAAGACCCAACACAGATACGCAGTATTTT
clone_size: NA
v_call: TRBV5-4
j_call: TRBJ2-3
d_call: NA

cdr3_aa: CASSPTGPTEAFF
cdr3_nt: TGTGCCAGCAGCCCTACAGGGCCCACTGAAGCTTTCTTT
clone_size: NA
v_call: TRBV7-2
j_call: TRBJ1-1
d_call: NA

cdr3_aa: CASSQELGAAYNEQFF
cdr3_nt: TGCGCCAGCAGCCAAGAGTTGGGGGCTGCCTACAATGAGCAGTTCTTC
clone_size: NA
v_call: TRBV4-3
j_call: TRBJ2-1
d_call: NA

cdr3_aa: CAAGPGTDTQYF
cdr3_nt: TGTGCCGCGGGGCCGGGCACAGATACGCAGTATTTT
clone_size: NA
v_call: TRBV6-5
j_call: TRBJ2-3
d_call: NA

cdr3_aa: CASSLDPLWDEQFF
cdr3_nt: TGTGCCAGCAGCTTAGATCCCTTATGGGATGAGCAGTTCTTC
clone_size: NA
v_call: TRBV7-2
j_call: TRBJ2-1
d_call: NA

cdr3_aa: CATSDDRGTKYGYTF
cdr3_nt: TGTGCCACCAGTGACGACAGGGGGACGAAGTATGGCTACACCTTC
clone_size: NA
v_call: TRBV15
j_call: TRBJ1-2
d_call: TRBD1

cdr3_aa: CASSSTGFQETQYF
cdr3_nt: TGTGCCAGCAGTTCTACAGGTTTCCAAGAGACCCAGTACTTC
clone_size: NA
v_call: TRBV7-9
j_call: TRBJ2-5
d_call: NA

cdr3_aa: CASSYRARGYEQYF
cdr3_nt: TGTGCCAGCAGTTACCGGGCCAGGGGTTACGAGCAGTACTTC
clone_size: NA
v_call: TRBV6-6
j_call: TRBJ2-7
d_call: NA

cdr3_aa: CASSPDGIETQYF
cdr3_nt: TGTGCCAGCAGCCCGGACGGAATCGAGACCCAGTACTTC
clone_size: NA
v_call: TRBV5-6
j_call: TRBJ2-5
d_call: NA

cdr3_aa: CASSYREGTQYF
cdr3_nt: TGTGCCAGCAGTTACAGGGAAGGGACCCAGTACTTC
clone_size: NA
v_call: TRBV6-5
j_call: TRBJ2-5
d_call: NA

cdr3_aa: CASSLPPNTGELFF
cdr3_nt: TGTGCCAGCAGCTTACCCCCGAACACCGGGGAGCTGTTTTTT
clone_size: NA
v_call: TRBV5-6
j_call: TRBJ2-2
d_call: NA

cdr3_aa: CASSLRTDSTNEKLFF
cdr3_nt: TGTGCCAGCAGCCTCCGGACGGACTCAACTAATGAAAAACTGTTTTTT
clone_size: NA
v_call: TRBV2
j_call: TRBJ1-4
d_call: NA

cdr3_aa: CASSLKGQKQYF
cdr3_nt: TGTGCCAGCAGCTTAAAAGGGCAGAAGCAGTACTTC
clone_size: NA
v_call: TRBV5-8
j_call: TRBJ2-7
d_call: NA

cdr3_aa: CASSPTGGTYEQYF
cdr3_nt: TGTGCCAGCAGCCCGACAGGGGGGACCTACGAGCAGTACTTC
clone_size: few
v_call: TRBV11-3
j_call: TRBJ2-7
d_call: TRBD1

cdr3_aa: CASSHNRGGNTEAFF
cdr3_nt: TGTGCCAGCAGCCATAACAGGGGGGGTAACACTGAAGCTTTCTTT
clone_size: NA
v_call: TRBV9
j_call: TRBJ1-1
d_call: TRBD1

cdr3_aa: CASSYSGRDTEAFF
cdr3_nt: TGTGCCAGCAGTTACTCGGGGCGAGACACTGAAGCTTTCTTT
clone_size: NA
v_call: TRBV6-5
j_call: TRBJ1-1
d_call: NA

cdr3_aa: CAITRTSGETGELFF
cdr3_nt: TGTGCCATCACCCGGACTAGCGGGGAGACCGGGGAGCTGTTTTTT
clone_size: NA
v_call: TRBV10-3
j_call: TRBJ2-2
d_call: TRBD2

cdr3_aa: CASSFGTGAYEQYF
cdr3_nt: TGTGCCAGCAGCTTCGGGACAGGGGCCTACGAGCAGTACTTC
clone_size: NA
v_call: TRBV5-4
j_call: TRBJ2-7
d_call: TRBD1